The clone carrying this TCR beta chain was seen a single time. The antigen remains unidentified. This was the immunoSEQ version 4 assay in survey mode. Assay: immunoSEQ multiplex PCR; the TCRdb copy retains only in-frame clones and omits some. Of about 47,000 clones listed, 80% to 95% are singletons. This nonspecific control used anti-CD3/anti-CD28 bead stimulation of CD4+ T cells. CD4+ T cells upregulating both CD40 ligand and CD69 were sorted as responding cells. The data derive from a study of persistence of HIV-infected CD4 T cells. Regarding the study as a whole: Compared with CD3/CD28-stimulated cells, CMV- and Gag-responding cells showed lower TCRbeta richness. Degenerate expanded CDR3beta sequences were enriched among CMV- and Gag-responding cells.

The CDR3 loop spans 13 amino acids. Germline values: CDR1 LNHNV, CDR2 YYDKDF (reference sequence). Trimming removed 1 base at V and 5 bases at J, with 9 bases between. The source is an adult man with HIV who was CMV-seropositive. The sample was CD4+ T cells sorted from PBMCs after approximately 19-hour stimulation, taken from a patient who received antiretroviral therapy. The chain uses TRBV15 and TRBJ2-7, with D possibly being TRBD2 (5 bases). Here the CDR3 reads CATSRGRGNEQYF. The DNA of the CDR3 is TGTGCCACCAGCAGAGGCCGGGGAAACGAGCAGTACTTC.